A selection of T cell receptor beta chains follows, all from one sample in a study of blood T cell repertoires in COVID-19. Clones were read by immunoSEQ multiplex PCR, and TCRdb kept only the in-frame ones, dropping some. Among around 86,000 clones listed, under 85% were seen once. The sequencing input was peripheral blood. The receptors derive from a woman older than 75 with acute or convalescent COVID-19. Both conserved end residues are part of each CDR3. A D gene is named only where the DNA matches it firmly. A row's size may be missing; if present it is once, few, many or a size class.

>NA|TRBJ2-3|NA|TRBV19
CATRPEVGTDTQYF
TGTGCCACCCGCCCAGAAGTCGGCACAGATACGCAGTATTTT
>TRBD2|TRBJ2-7|NA|TRBV24-1
CATSDTYSGDSYEQYF
TGTGCCACCAGTGATACCTATAGCGGGGATTCCTACGAGCAGTACTTC
>NA|TRBJ2-7|NA|TRBV18
CASSPPQGWALEQYF
TGTGCCAGCTCACCACCACAGGGATGGGCTCTCGAGCAGTACTTC
>TRBD2|TRBJ2-2|NA|TRBV5-4
CASSSRTSSNTGELFF
TGTGCCAGCAGCTCGCGGACTAGCAGTAACACCGGGGAGCTGTTTTTT
>NA|TRBJ2-7|few|TRBV3-1/TRBV3-2
CASSPLAGANEQYF
TGTGCCAGCAGCCCCCTCGCTGGAGCAAACGAGCAGTACTTC
>TRBD2|TRBJ2-2|NA|TRBV7-9
CASSLTSGIVGELFF
TGTGCCAGCAGCTTAACTAGCGGGATCGTCGGGGAGCTGTTTTTT
>NA|TRBJ2-3|NA|TRBV7-2
CASSLSGPTDTQYF
TGTGCCAGCAGCTTAAGCGGGCCCACAGATACGCAGTATTTT
>TRBD2|TRBJ2-7|NA|TRBV15
CATSLSGSVSYEQYF
TGTGCCACCAGCCTTAGCGGGAGCGTCTCCTACGAGCAGTACTTC
>NA|TRBJ2-7|few|TRBV18
CASSPTESSYEQYF
TGTGCCAGCTCACCTACAGAGAGCTCCTACGAGCAGTACTTC
>TRBD2|TRBJ2-6|few|TRBV9
CASSTTSGSTGANVLTF
TGTGCCAGCAGCACGACTAGCGGGTCCACAGGGGCCAACGTCCTGACTTTC
>NA|TRBJ2-3|NA|TRBV24-1
CATSDPTPGYADTQYF
TGTGCCACCAGTGATCCGACTCCAGGGTACGCAGATACGCAGTATTTT
>TRBD1|TRBJ1-2|once|TRBV24-1
CATSGGGQGQGGYTF
TGTGCCACCAGTGGGGGAGGACAGGGGCAGGGTGGCTACACCTTC
>TRBD2|TRBJ2-1|NA|TRBV2
CASILAGVDEQFF
TGTGCCAGCATTTTAGCGGGAGTGGATGAGCAGTTCTTC
>NA|TRBJ2-3|NA|TRBV11-2
CASSPTGGVSTDTQYF
TGTGCCAGCAGCCCAACTGGCGGAGTTAGCACAGATACGCAGTATTTT
>NA|TRBJ2-5|NA|TRBV7-9
CASSSQVLEETQYF
TGTGCCAGCAGCTCACAGGTTTTAGAAGAGACCCAGTACTTC
>NA|TRBJ1-4|NA|TRBV11-3
CASSRRATNEKLFF
TGTGCCAGCAGCCGGAGGGCTACTAATGAAAAACTGTTTTTT
>TRBD1|TRBJ2-7|NA|TRBV5-1
CASSLGDRGGKSYF
TGCGCCAGCAGCTTGGGGGACAGGGGTGGAAAGTCGTACTTC
>NA|TRBJ2-1|NA|TRBV30
CAWSSGPGNEQFF
TGTGCCTGGAGTAGCGGGCCCGGGAATGAGCAGTTCTTC
>TRBD1|TRBJ2-5|NA|TRBV7-6
CASSLGGQGQETQYF
TGTGCCAGCAGCTTAGGGGGACAGGGTCAAGAGACCCAGTACTTC
>TRBD1|TRBJ2-5|few|TRBV30
CAWSGTGGETQYF
TGTGCCTGGAGTGGGACAGGGGGGGAGACCCAGTACTTC
>TRBD1|TRBJ2-3|NA|TRBV5-8
CASSLTGAPDTQYF
TGTGCCAGCAGCTTGACAGGGGCCCCAGATACGCAGTATTTT
>NA|TRBJ2-1|few|TRBV5-4
CASSLGLSSYNEQFF
TGTGCCAGCAGCTTGGGTCTTAGCTCCTACAATGAGCAGTTCTTC
>TRBD1|TRBJ2-3|NA|TRBV6-1
CASSEAQTGTSTDTQYF
TGTGCCAGCAGTGAAGCCCAGACAGGGACCAGCACAGATACGCAGTATTTT
>NA|TRBJ2-7|once|TRBV4-2
CASSQDIRNSYEQYF
TGTGCCAGCAGCCAAGATATCAGGAATTCCTACGAGCAGTACTTC
>TRBD2|TRBJ2-5|NA|TRBV3-1/TRBV3-2
CASSQLVTGGVETQYF
TGTGCCAGCAGCCAACTCGTTACCGGGGGGGTAGAGACCCAGTACTTC
>NA|TRBJ2-3|NA|TRBV27
CASSLSYGDTQYF
TGTGCCAGCAGTTTATCGTACGGAGATACGCAGTATTTT
>NA|TRBJ2-1|NA|TRBV5-4
CASSLGAGSPYNEQFF
TGTGCCAGCAGCTTGGGGGCAGGGTCCCCCTACAATGAGCAGTTCTTC
>NA|TRBJ2-7|NA|TRBV19
CASSRSPTEDYEQYF
TGTGCCAGTAGCCGATCCCCGACAGAGGACTACGAGCAGTACTTC
>TRBD1|TRBJ2-7|once|TRBV28
CASSSPGQDSYEQYF
TGTGCCAGCAGTAGCCCGGGACAGGACTCCTACGAGCAGTACTTC
>TRBD1|TRBJ2-7|few|TRBV6-2/TRBV6-3
CASSPGQGAHEQYF
TGTGCCAGCAGTCCCGGGCAGGGGGCCCACGAGCAGTACTTC
>NA|TRBJ2-3|NA|TRBV2
CASAGSTDTQYF
TGTGCCAGCGCGGGGAGCACAGATACGCAGTATTTT
>NA|TRBJ2-7|NA|TRBV19
CASSIEAESSYEQYF
TGTGCCAGTAGTATAGAGGCGGAAAGCTCCTACGAGCAGTACTTC
>TRBD1|TRBJ2-6|NA|TRBV2
CASSPRRTGTFYSGANVLTF
TGTGCCAGCAGTCCTAGACGGACAGGGACGTTTTACTCTGGGGCCAACGTCCTGACTTTC
>NA|TRBJ1-3|NA|TRBV7-2
CASSLIRQVHSGNTIYF
TGTGCCAGCAGCCTAATTCGACAGGTCCACTCTGGAAACACCATATATTTT
>NA|TRBJ2-7|NA|TRBV7-9
CASSFERGEQYF
TGTGCCAGCAGCTTCGAGAGAGGCGAGCAGTACTTC
>NA|TRBJ1-4|NA|TRBV15
CATSREQATNEKLFF
TGTGCCACCAGCAGAGAGCAGGCAACTAATGAAAAACTGTTTTTT
>NA|TRBJ2-2|few|TRBV19
CASNPGGANTGELFF
TGTGCCAGTAACCCGGGGGGCGCGAACACCGGGGAGCTGTTTTTT